This TCR beta chain was sequenced in a study of T-cell memory formation after mild COVID-19. Whole-study results and caveats: Clones shrinking between day 15 and 85 showed a balanced CD4/CD8 split, and those that grew later tilted toward CD4+. Most CD4+ clones that shrank were in CM and EM, while CD8+ ones turned up in EMRA. Cross-reactive memory seemingly joined, as some responding clones were found in pre-infection memory.

This clonotype appeared a few times. Its specificity is not known. TCRdb recomputed calls from the 5' RACE reads with MiXCR, one row per CDR3 protein. The sample includes 350,000 to 400,000 distinct CDR3 sequences, around 15% seen only once; the top ten take less than 25%. The TCR sequence derives from a man between 18 and 35 years old who had mild COVID-19 (a few samples of this study predate the infection). Cell type and time point are not known. Sample: PBMCs or a T cell subset sorted from them (not recorded which).

The CDR3 sequence: CASSLSGTGMFETQYF. The CDR3 region has the DNA TGTGCCAGCAGCTTATCCGGGACAGGGATGTTTGAGACCCAGTACTTC. V gene TRBV7-2 combines with J gene TRBJ2-5; TRBD1 agrees at 9 bases. The CDR3 spans 16 residues. V gave up 2 bases and J gave up 5 bases; unmatched junction bases: 9. The germline CDR1 and CDR2 sequences are SGHTA and FQGNSA.